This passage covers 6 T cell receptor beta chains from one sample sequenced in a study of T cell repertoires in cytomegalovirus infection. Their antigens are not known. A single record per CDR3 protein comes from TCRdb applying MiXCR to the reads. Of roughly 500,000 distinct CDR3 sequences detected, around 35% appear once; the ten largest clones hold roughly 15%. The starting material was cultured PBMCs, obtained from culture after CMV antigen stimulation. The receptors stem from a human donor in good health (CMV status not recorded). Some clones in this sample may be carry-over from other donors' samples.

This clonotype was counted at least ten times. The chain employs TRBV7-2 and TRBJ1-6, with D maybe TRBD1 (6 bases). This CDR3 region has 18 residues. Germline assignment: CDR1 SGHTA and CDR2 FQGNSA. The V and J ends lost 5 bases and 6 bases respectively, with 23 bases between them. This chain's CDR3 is CASSRGGSRLRFNSPLHF. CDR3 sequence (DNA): TGTGCCAGCAGCCGAGGGGGGAGTAGGTTGCGTTTTAATTCACCCCTCCACTTT.

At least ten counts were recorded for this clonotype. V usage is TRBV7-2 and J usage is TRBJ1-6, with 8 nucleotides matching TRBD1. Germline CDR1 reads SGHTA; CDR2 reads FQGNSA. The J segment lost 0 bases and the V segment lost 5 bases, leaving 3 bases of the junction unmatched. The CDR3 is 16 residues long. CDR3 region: CASSHRGSSYNSPLHF. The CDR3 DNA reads TGTGCCAGCAGCCACAGGGGGAGCTCCTATAATTCACCCCTCCACTTT. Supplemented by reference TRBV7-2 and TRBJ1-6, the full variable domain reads GAGVSQSPSNKVTEKGKDVELRCDPISGHTALYWYRQSLGQGLEFLIYFQGNSAPDKSGLPSDRFSAERTGGSVSTLTIQRTQQEDSAVYLCASSHRGSSYNSPLHFGNGTRLTVT.

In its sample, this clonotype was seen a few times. The CDR3 here is CASAAGGPNTGELFF. CDR3 nucleotides: TGTGCTAGTGCCGCGGGAGGCCCGAACACCGGGGAGCTGTTTTTT. V is TRBV12-5 and J is TRBJ2-2; 8 nucleotides align to TRBD2. The V segment lost 7 bases and the J segment 0 bases; nucleotides outside the gene matches: 4. The CDR3 runs 15 residues. CDR1 is LGHNT, CDR2 FRNRAP, per germline.

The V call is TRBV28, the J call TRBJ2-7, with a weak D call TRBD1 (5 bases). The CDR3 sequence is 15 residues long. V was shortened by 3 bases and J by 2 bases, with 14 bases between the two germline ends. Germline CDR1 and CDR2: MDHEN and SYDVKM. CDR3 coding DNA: TGTGCCAGCAGTTTTGTCGGCAGGGCAGCCTACGAGCAGTACTTC. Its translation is CASSFVGRAAYEQYF.

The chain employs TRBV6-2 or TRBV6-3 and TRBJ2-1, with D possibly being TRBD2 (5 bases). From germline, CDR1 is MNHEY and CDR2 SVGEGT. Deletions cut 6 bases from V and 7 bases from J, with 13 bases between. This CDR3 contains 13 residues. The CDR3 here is CASRDFPGNEQFF. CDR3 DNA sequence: TGTGCCAGCAGGGACTTTCCGGGGAATGAGCAGTTCTTC.

In DNA, the CDR3 is TGTGCCAGCAGCCCCCTCCTAGCGGGGGCATCCAATGAGCAGTTCTTC. The encoded protein is CASSPLLAGASNEQFF. The chain recombines TRBV5-4 with TRBJ2-1; 10 bases map to TRBD2. Germline V gives CDR1 SGHNT, CDR2 YYREEE (reference sequence). This CDR3 contains 16 residues. The ends lost 4 bases at V and 6 bases at J; junction bases unmatched: 10.